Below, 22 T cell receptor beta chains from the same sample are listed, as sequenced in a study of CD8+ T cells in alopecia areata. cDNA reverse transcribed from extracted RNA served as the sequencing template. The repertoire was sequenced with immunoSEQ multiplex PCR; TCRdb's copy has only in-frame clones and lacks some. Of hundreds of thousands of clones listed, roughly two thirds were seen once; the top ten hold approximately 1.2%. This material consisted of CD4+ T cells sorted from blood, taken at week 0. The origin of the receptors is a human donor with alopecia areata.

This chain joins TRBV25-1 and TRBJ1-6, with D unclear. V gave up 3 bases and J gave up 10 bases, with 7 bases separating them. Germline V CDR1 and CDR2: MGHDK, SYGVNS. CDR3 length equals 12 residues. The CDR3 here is CASSESWSPLHF. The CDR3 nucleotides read TGTGCCAGCAGTGAGTCGTGGTCACCCCTCCACTTT.

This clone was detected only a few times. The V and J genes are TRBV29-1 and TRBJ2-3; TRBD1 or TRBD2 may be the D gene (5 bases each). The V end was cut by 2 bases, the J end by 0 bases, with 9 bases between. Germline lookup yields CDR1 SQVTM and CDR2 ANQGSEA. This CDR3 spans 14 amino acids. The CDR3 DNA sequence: TGCAGCGTTGAACGGGGCGGGAGCACAGATACGCAGTATTTT. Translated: CSVERGGSTDTQYF.

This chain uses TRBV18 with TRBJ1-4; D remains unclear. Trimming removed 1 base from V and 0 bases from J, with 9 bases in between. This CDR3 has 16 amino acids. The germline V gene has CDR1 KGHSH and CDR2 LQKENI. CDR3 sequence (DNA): TGTGCCAGCTCACCACTTCGGGTCGCAACTAATGAAAAACTGTTTTTT. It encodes CASSPLRVATNEKLFF.

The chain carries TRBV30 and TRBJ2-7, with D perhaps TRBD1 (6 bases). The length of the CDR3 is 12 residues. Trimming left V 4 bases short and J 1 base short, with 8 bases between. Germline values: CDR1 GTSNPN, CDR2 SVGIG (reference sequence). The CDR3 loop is CAWKGQSYEQYF. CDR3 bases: TGTGCCTGGAAAGGACAGTCCTACGAGCAGTACTTC.

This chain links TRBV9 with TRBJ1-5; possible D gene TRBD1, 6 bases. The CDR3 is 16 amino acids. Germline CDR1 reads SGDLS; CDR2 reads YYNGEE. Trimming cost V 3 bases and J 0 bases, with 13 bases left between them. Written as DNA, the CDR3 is TGTGCCAGCAGCGGGGGGACACCCTATAGCAATCAGCCCCAGCATTTT. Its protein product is CASSGGTPYSNQPQHF.

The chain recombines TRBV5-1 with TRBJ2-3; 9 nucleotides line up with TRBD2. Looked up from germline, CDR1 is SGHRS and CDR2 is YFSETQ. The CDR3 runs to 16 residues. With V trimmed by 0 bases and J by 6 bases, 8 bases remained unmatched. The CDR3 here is CASSLGSSGTTDTQYF. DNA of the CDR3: TGCGCCAGCAGCTTGGGATCTAGCGGGACCACCGATACGCAGTATTTT.

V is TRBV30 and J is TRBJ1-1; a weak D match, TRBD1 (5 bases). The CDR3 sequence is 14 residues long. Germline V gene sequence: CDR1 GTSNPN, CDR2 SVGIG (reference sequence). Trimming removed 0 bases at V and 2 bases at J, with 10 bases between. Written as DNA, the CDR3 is TGTGCCTGGAGTGTACTCCAGGGAAACACTGAAGCTTTCTTT. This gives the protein CAWSVLQGNTEAFF.

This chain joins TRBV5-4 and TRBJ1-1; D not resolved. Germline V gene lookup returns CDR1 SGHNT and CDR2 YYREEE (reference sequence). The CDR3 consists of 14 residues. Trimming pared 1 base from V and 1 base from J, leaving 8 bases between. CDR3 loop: CASSLYVPNTEAFF. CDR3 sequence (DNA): TGTGCCAGCAGCTTGTATGTCCCGAACACTGAAGCTTTCTTT.

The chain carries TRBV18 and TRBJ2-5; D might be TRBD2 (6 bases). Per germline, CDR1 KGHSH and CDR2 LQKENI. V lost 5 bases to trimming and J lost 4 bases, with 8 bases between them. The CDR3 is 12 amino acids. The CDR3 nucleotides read TGTGCCAGCTCAACGCGGGGAGAGACCCAGTACTTC. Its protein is CASSTRGETQYF.

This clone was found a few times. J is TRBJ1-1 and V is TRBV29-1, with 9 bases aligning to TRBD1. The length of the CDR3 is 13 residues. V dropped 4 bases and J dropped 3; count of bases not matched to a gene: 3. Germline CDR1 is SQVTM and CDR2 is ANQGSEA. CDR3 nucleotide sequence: TGCAGCGTTGGGGACAGGGTGCACACTGAAGCTTTCTTT. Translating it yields CSVGDRVHTEAFF. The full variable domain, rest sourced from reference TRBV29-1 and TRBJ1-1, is SAVISQKPSRDICQRGTSLTIQCQVDSQVTMMFWYRQQPGQSLTLIATANQGSEATYESGFVIDKFPISRPNLTFSTLTVSNMSPEDSSIYLCSVGDRVHTEAFFGQGTRLTVV.

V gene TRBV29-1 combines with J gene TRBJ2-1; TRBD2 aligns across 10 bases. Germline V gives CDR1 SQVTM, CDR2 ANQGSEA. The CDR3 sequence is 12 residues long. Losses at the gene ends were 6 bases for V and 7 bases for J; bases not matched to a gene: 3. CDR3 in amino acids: CSVLAGVNEQFF. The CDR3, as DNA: TGCAGCGTCCTAGCGGGGGTAAATGAGCAGTTCTTC.

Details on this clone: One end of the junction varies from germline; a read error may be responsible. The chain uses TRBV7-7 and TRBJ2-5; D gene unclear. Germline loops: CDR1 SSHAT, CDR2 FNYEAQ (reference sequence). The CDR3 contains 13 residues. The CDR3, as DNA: TGTGCTAGCAGCTTGTATAACCAAGAGACCCAGTACTTC. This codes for CASSLYNQETQYF.

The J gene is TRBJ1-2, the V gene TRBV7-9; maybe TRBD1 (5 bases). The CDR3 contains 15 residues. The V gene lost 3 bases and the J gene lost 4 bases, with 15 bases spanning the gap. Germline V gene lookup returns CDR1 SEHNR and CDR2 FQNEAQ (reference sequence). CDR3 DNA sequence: TGTGCCAGCAGCTTGGGGGTAGGAGTCACCTATGGCTACACCTTC. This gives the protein CASSLGVGVTYGYTF.

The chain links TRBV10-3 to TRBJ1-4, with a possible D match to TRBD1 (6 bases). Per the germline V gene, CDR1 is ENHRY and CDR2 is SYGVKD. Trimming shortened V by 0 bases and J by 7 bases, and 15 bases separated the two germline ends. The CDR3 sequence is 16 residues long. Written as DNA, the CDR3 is TGTGCCATCAGTGAGTCGGTTGCAGGGGCCGGTGAAAAACTGTTTTTT. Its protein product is CAISESVAGAGEKLFF.

CDR3 in amino acids: CASSQTGGDTEAFF. The CDR3 coding sequence is TGTGCCAGCAGCCAAACAGGAGGAGACACTGAAGCTTTCTTT. The gene calls are TRBV14 and TRBJ1-1, with D perhaps matching TRBD1 (5 bases). Germline loops: CDR1 SGHDN, CDR2 FVKESK. The CDR3 totals 14 residues. Trimming took 2 bases from V and 3 from J, leaving 10 bases between them.

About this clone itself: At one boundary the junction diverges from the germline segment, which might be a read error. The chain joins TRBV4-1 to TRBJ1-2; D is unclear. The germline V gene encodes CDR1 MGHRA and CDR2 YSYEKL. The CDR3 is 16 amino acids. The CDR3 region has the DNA TGTGCCAGCAGCCAAGAATCAGGTTCTATTGGGGATGGCTACACCTTC. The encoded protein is CASSQESGSIGDGYTF.

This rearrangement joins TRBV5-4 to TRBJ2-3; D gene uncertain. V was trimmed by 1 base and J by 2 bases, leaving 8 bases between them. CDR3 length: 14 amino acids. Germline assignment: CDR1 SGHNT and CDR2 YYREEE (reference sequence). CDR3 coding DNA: TGTGCCAGCAGCTTGTTGGCTGACACAGATACGCAGTATTTT. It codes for CASSLLADTDTQYF.

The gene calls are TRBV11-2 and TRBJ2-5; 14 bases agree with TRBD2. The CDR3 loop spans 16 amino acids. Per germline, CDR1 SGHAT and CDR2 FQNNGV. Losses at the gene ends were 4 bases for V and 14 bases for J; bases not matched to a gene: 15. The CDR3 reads CASSSLRTSGGYSRYF. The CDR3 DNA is TGTGCCAGCAGCTCCCTGAGGACTAGCGGGGGGTACTCCCGATACTTC. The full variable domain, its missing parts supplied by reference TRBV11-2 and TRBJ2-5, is EAGVAQSPRYKIIEKRQSVAFWCNPISGHATLYWYQQILGQGPKLLIQFQNNGVVDDSQLPKDRFSAERLKGVDSTLKIQPAKLEDSAVYLCASSSLRTSGGYSRYFGPGTRLLVL.

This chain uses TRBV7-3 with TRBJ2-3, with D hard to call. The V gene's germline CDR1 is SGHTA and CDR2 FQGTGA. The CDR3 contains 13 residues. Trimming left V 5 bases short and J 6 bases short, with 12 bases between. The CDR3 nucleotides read TGTGCCAGCAGCGCATCACCCCCGGATACGCAGTATTTT. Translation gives CASSASPPDTQYF.

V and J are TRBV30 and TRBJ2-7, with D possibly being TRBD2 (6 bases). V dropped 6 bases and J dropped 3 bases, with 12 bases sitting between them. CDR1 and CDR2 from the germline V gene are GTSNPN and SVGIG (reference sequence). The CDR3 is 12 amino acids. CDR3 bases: TGTGCCTGCCGGGGGAGTGGCTACGAGCAGTACTTC. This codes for CACRGSGYEQYF.

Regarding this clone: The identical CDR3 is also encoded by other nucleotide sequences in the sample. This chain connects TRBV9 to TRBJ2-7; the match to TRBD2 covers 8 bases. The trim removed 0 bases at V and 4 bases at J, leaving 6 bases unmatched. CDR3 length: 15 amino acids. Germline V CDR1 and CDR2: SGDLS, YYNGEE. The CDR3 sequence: CASSVAGGGAYEQYF. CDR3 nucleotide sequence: TGTGCCAGCAGCGTAGCGGGAGGGGGAGCTTACGAGCAGTACTTC.

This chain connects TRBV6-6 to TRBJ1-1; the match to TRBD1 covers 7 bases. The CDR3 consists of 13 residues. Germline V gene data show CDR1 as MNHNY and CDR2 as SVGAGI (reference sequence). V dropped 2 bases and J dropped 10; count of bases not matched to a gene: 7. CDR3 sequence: CASSYLLGGSAFF. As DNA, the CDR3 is TGTGCCAGCAGTTACCTACTAGGGGGCTCAGCTTTCTTT.